Listed here is a single TCR beta chain. This sample is part of a study of blood T cell repertoires in COVID-19. As for the study in general: COVID-19 samples collected from the United States, Italy and Spain covered acute and convalescent phases.

Repertoires were generated with immunoSEQ multiplex PCR, while TCRdb's copy carries only in-frame clones and drops some. The table has some 49,000 clones, under 90% seen once; the top ten hold around 20%. Seattle enrolled patients during active infection and tracked them longitudinally. In germline, CDR1 is SGHRS, CDR2 YFSETQ. This CDR3 comprises 16 residues. Germline trimming cut 3 bases from V and 2 bases from J; bases unmatched to any gene: 10. The J gene is TRBJ2-7, the V gene TRBV5-1; TRBD1 matches at 8 bases. The source of this sequence is a woman aged 80 or over with COVID-19, enrolled during active disease. The material sequenced was peripheral blood. The chain's CDR3 is CASSYVSGQGTYEQYF. In DNA form, the CDR3 reads TGCGCCAGCAGCTATGTCAGTGGACAGGGAACCTACGAGCAGTACTTC.